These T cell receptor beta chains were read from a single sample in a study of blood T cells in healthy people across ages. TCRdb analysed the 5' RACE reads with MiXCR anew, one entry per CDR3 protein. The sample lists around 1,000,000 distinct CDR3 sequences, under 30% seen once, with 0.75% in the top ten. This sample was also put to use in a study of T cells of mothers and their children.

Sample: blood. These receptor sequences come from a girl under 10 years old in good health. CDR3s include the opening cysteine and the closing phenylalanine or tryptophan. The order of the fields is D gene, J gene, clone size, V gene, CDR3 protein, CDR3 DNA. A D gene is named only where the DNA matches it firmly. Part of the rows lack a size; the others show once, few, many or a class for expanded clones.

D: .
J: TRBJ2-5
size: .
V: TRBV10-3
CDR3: CAISGRWETQYF
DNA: TGTGCCATCAGTGGTCGTTGGGAGACCCAGTACTTC

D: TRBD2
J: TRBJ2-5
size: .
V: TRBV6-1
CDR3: CASSEMAGGYETQYF
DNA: TGTGCCAGCAGTGAAATGGCGGGAGGGTACGAGACCCAGTACTTC

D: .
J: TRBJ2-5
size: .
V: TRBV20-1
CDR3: CSARDRPSAQETQYF
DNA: TGCAGTGCCAGAGATAGGCCTAGCGCACAAGAGACCCAGTACTTC

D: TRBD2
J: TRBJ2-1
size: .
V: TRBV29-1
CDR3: CSVEDLGIRLAGGGEQFF
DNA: TGCAGCGTTGAAGATCTAGGTATCAGACTAGCGGGGGGGGGCGAGCAGTTCTTC

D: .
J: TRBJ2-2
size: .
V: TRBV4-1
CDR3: CASSQERASTGELFF
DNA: TGCGCCAGCAGCCAAGAGAGGGCGAGCACCGGGGAGTTGTTTTTT

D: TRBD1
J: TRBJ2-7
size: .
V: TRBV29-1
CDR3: CSVQQGNYEQYF
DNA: TGCAGCGTACAACAGGGGAACTACGAGCAGTACTTC

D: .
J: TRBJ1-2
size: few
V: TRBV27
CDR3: CASSVSPDGPLFTF
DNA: TGTGCCAGCAGCGTTTCCCCGGACGGCCCTCTCTTCACCTTC

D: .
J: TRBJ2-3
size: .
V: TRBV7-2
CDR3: CASSPRQATDTQYF
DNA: TGTGCCAGCAGCCCCCGACAGGCCACAGATACGCAGTATTTT

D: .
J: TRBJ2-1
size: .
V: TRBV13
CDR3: CASSPTPDSISSYNEQFF
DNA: TGTGCCAGCAGCCCTACGCCGGACTCGATCAGCTCCTACAATGAGCAGTTCTTC

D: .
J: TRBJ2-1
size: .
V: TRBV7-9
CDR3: CASSSLQWLFF
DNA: TGTGCCAGCAGCTCCTTGCAATGGTTGTTCTTC

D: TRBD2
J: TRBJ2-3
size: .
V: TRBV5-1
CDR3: CASSLSLAGNTDTQYF
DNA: TGCGCCAGCAGCTTATCTCTAGCGGGAAACACAGATACGCAGTATTTT

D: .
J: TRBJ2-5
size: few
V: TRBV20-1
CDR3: CSAAPNQGETQYF
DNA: TGCAGTGCCGCGCCGAATCAGGGAGAGACCCAGTACTTC

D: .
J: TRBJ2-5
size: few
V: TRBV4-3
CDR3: CASSLDRGAGETQYF
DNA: TGCGCCAGCAGCCTAGATCGGGGGGCCGGGGAGACCCAGTACTTC

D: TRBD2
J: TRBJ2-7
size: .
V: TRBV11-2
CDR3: CASSLLLRWTSETNASYEQYF
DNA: TGTGCCAGCAGCTTACTGTTGAGATGGACTAGCGAGACCAATGCCTCCTACGAGCAGTACTTC

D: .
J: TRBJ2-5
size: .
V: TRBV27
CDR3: CASSLSVSGAEGTQYF
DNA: TGTGCCAGCAGTTTATCAGTATCGGGGGCTGAGGGGACCCAGTACTTC

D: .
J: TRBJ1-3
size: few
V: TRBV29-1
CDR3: CSVDRVLSGNTIYF
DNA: TGCAGCGTAGACCGGGTTCTCTCTGGAAACACCATATATTTT

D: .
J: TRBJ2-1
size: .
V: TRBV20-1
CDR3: CSAREPYYNEQFF
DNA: TGCAGTGCTAGAGAGCCTTACTACAATGAGCAGTTCTTC

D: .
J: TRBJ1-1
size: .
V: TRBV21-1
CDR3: CASSKKGGGTEAFF
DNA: TGTGCCAGCAGCAAAAAAGGGGGGGGCACTGAAGCTTTCTTT

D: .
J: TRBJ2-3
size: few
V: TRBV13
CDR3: CASSLGRNLVTDTQYF
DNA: TGTGCCAGCAGCTTAGGGCGGAACCTAGTCACAGATACGCAGTATTTT

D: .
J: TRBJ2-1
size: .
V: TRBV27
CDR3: CASSFTNSSYNEQFF
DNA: TGTGCCAGCAGTTTTACTAACAGCTCCTACAATGAGCAGTTCTTC

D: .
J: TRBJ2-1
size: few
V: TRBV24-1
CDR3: CATSGANSYNEQFF
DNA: TGTGCCACCAGTGGGGCGAATTCCTACAATGAGCAGTTCTTC

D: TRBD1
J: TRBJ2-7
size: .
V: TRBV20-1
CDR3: CSARQGTENEQYF
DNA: TGCAGTGCCCGACAGGGGACGGAGAACGAGCAGTACTTC

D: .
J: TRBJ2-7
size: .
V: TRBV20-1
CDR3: CSARDGSGTYEQYF
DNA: TGCAGTGCTAGAGATGGGTCAGGGACCTACGAGCAGTACTTC

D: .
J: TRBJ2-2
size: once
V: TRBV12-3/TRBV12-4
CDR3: CASPEADGELFF
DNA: TGTGCCAGCCCGGAAGCGGACGGGGAGCTGTTTTTT

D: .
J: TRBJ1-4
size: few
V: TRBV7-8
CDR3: CASSLTAVNEKLFF
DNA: TGTGCCAGCAGCTTGACGGCAGTTAATGAAAAACTGTTTTTT

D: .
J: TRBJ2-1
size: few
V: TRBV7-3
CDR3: CASSRLRGSYNEQFF
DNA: TGTGCCAGCAGCCGTTTGAGGGGTTCCTACAATGAGCAGTTCTTC

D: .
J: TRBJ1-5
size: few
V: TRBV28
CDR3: CATFRRGAGQPQHF
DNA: TGTGCCACCTTTAGACGGGGGGCTGGCCAGCCCCAGCATTTT

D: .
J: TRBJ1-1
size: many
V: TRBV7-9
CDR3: CASRGGNTEAFF
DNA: TGTGCCAGCAGGGGGGGGAACACTGAAGCTTTCTTT

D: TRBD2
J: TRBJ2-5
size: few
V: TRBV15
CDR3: CATSRDPSGPKETQYF
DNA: TGTGCCACCAGCAGAGATCCTAGCGGCCCTAAAGAGACCCAGTACTTC

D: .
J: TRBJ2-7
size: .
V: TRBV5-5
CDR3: CASSTDLGSYYEQYF
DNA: TGTGCCAGCAGCACAGACCTGGGATCATACTACGAGCAGTACTTC

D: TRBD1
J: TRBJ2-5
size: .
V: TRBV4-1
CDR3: CASSWTPGQGAETQYF
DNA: TGCGCCAGCAGCTGGACTCCGGGACAGGGTGCCGAGACCCAGTACTTC

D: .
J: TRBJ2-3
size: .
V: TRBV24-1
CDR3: CAASDGTSAERDTQYF
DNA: TGTGCCGCCAGTGATGGGACATCCGCCGAGAGGGATACGCAGTATTTT

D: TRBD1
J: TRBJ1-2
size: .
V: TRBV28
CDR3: CASSPPTGGGYGYTF
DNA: TGTGCCAGCAGTCCACCGACAGGGGGCGGCTATGGCTACACCTTC

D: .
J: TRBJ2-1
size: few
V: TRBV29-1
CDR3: CSAPLGQSIVVDEQFF
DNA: TGCAGCGCCCCTTTGGGGCAATCGATTGTGGTAGATGAGCAGTTCTTC

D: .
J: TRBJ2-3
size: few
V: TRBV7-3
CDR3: CASSPLREGDADTQYF
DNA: TGTGCCAGCAGCCCCCTGAGGGAGGGGGATGCAGATACGCAGTATTTT

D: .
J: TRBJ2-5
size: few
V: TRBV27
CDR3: CASSPLTGTVGPETQYF
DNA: TGTGCCAGCAGCCCACTGACTGGGACGGTCGGCCCGGAGACCCAGTACTTC

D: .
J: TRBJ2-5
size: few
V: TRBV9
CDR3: CASSVGTGSAETQYF
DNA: TGTGCCAGCAGCGTAGGTACAGGCTCAGCGGAGACCCAGTACTTC

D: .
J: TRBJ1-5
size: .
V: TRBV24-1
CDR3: CATSEVRAGGNQPQHF
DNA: TGTGCCACCAGTGAGGTTCGGGCCGGCGGCAATCAGCCCCAGCATTTT

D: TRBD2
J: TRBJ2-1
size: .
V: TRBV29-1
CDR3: CSVPWGLAGANEQFF
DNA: TGCAGCGTTCCATGGGGACTAGCGGGAGCCAATGAGCAGTTCTTC

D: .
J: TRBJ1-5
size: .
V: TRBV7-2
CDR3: CASSLVGPGGRLNNQPQHF
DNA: TGTGCCAGCAGCTTAGTAGGTCCGGGCGGTCGACTGAACAATCAGCCCCAGCATTTT

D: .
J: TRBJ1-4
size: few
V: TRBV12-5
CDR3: CASGGWEKLFF
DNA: TGTGCTAGTGGGGGCTGGGAAAAACTGTTTTTT

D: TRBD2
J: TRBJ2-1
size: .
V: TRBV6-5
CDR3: CASSRTSGRYYNEQFF
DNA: TGTGCCAGCAGTAGGACTAGCGGGAGGTACTACAATGAGCAGTTCTTC

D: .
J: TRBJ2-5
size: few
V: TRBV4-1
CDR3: CASSRLHPEETQYF
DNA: TGCGCCAGCAGCCGACTACACCCCGAAGAGACCCAGTACTTC

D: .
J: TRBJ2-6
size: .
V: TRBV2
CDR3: CASSADSPGANVLTF
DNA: TGTGCCAGCAGTGCCGACAGCCCCGGGGCCAACGTCCTGACTTTC

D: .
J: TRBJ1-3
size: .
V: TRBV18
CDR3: CASSAKTGEGNTIYF
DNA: TGTGCCAGCTCTGCCAAGACAGGCGAAGGAAACACCATATATTTT

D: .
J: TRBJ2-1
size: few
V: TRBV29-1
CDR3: CSVDPDEQFF
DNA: TGCAGCGTTGACCCTGATGAGCAGTTCTTC

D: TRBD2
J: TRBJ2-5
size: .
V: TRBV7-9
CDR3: CASSLVVAGGLQETQYF
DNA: TGTGCCAGCAGCTTAGTAGTTGCGGGAGGTCTCCAAGAGACCCAGTACTTC

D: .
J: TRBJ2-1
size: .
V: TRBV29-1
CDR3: CSVGAVYNEQFF
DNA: TGCAGCGTTGGGGCAGTGTACAATGAGCAGTTCTTC

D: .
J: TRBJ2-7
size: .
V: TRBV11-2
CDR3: CASSVTTGNYEQYF
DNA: TGTGCCAGCAGCGTAACAACAGGAAACTACGAGCAGTACTTC

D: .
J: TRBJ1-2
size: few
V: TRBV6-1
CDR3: CARIRVKDYGYTF
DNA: TGTGCCAGGATTCGCGTTAAGGACTATGGCTACACCTTC